The next 21 T cell receptor beta chains were all read from a single sample in a study of blood T cell repertoires in COVID-19. Here immunoSEQ multiplex PCR was the method, and the copy in TCRdb shows in-frame clones only, minus some. The sample shows roughly 250,000 clones, 79% of them seen only once. Sequenced sample: peripheral blood. The source is a woman aged 40 to 50 with active or convalescent COVID-19.

The CDR3 sequence is CAWSVQGRLAEAFF. The CDR3 nucleotides are TGTGCCTGGAGTGTACAAGGCAGGCTGGCTGAAGCTTTCTTT. This sequence joins TRBV30 and TRBJ1-1; D is unresolved. Germline lookup yields CDR1 GTSNPN and CDR2 SVGIG (reference sequence). The V and J ends lost 0 bases and 6 bases respectively, with 14 bases between them. CDR3 length: 14 residues.

The chain carries TRBV6-5 and TRBJ1-6, with TRBD1 as a possible D gene (6 bases). This CDR3 is built from 16 residues. CDR1 and CDR2 from the germline V gene are MNHEY and SVGAGI. The V end was cut by 0 bases, the J end by 6 bases, with 12 bases between. DNA of the CDR3: TGTGCCAGCAGTTACTCGAGGGGGGGAACTAATTCACCCCTCCACTTT. It yields the protein CASSYSRGGTNSPLHF.

The V and J genes are TRBV29-1 and TRBJ1-5; maybe TRBD1 (5 bases). This CDR3 spans 15 amino acids. V lost 4 bases and J 4 bases, leaving 17 bases between the germline ends. Germline CDR1 is SQVTM and CDR2 is ANQGSEA. This CDR3 is CSVVSGGGGNQPQHF. CDR3 DNA: TGCAGCGTTGTATCTGGGGGGGGAGGTAATCAGCCCCAGCATTTT. Full variable domain (rest looked up from reference TRBV29-1 and TRBJ1-5): SAVISQKPSRDICQRGTSLTIQCQVDSQVTMMFWYRQQPGQSLTLIATANQGSEATYESGFVIDKFPISRPNLTFSTLTVSNMSPEDSSIYLCSVVSGGGGNQPQHFGDGTRLSIL.

The chain couples TRBV7-3 to TRBJ1-2; TRBD1 agrees at 12 bases. The CDR3 is 16 residues long. The V gene end was trimmed by 4 bases and the J gene end by 4 bases; junction bases not matched to a gene: 7. Germline V lookup: CDR1 SGHTA, CDR2 FQGTGA. In DNA, the CDR3 is TGTGCCAGCAGCTCGTCCGGGACAGGGGGCTCCTATGGCTACACCTTC. It yields the protein CASSSSGTGGSYGYTF.

The chain employs TRBV24-1 and TRBJ1-4, with D uncertain. Germline V gene data show CDR1 as KGHDR and CDR2 as SFDVKD. This CDR3 comprises 13 residues. With 9 bases removed from V and 2 bases from J, the gap between germline ends came to 9 bases. The CDR3 spells CATASGTNEKLFF. CDR3 coding DNA: TGTGCCACCGCCTCAGGCACTAATGAAAAACTGTTTTTT.

The chain carries TRBV9 and TRBJ2-5; 13 nucleotides line up with TRBD2. The junction had 3 bases not matched to a gene; V was cut back by 3 bases and J by 1 base. In germline, CDR1 is SGDLS, CDR2 YYNGEE. The CDR3 contains 16 residues. The CDR3 DNA is TGTGCCAGCAGCGGGACTAGCGGGGGAATCCAAGAGACCCAGTACTTC. This sequence encodes CASSGTSGGIQETQYF.

This sequence joins TRBV13 and TRBJ2-7, with 10 nucleotides matching TRBD2. The CDR3 covers 14 residues. Trimming at V came to 4 bases and at J to 3 bases, leaving 3 bases not matched to a gene. Germline CDR1 reads PRHDT; CDR2 reads FYEKMQ (reference sequence). CDR3 sequence (DNA): TGTGCCAGCAGCTCTAGCGGGGGAGTCTACGAGCAGTACGTC. Encoded protein: CASSSSGGVYEQYV.

The chain is built from TRBV5-1 and TRBJ1-6; D remains ambiguous. The CDR3 spans 15 residues. The ends were cut back, 4 bases at V and 3 bases at J, with 11 bases in the middle. Germline V lookup: CDR1 SGHRS, CDR2 YFSETQ. CDR3 bases: TGCGCCAGCAGCGCGAACGGGTTCTATAATTCACCCCTCCACTTT. Protein sequence: CASSANGFYNSPLHF.

The chain is built from TRBV19 and TRBJ1-2; 9 bases fit TRBD1. V gave up 5 bases and J gave up 7 bases; unmatched junction bases: 11. This CDR3 is built from 15 residues. Germline V gene sequence: CDR1 LNHDA, CDR2 SQIVND (reference sequence). The CDR3 protein is CASSRSGTGIGGYTF. CDR3 nucleotide sequence: TGTGCCAGTAGTCGTTCCGGGACAGGGATTGGTGGCTACACCTTC. The complete variable domain, with remaining parts taken from reference TRBV19 and TRBJ1-2, reads DGGITQSPKYLFRKEGQNVTLSCEQNLNHDAMYWYRQDPGQGLRLIYYSQIVNDFQKGDIAEGYSVSREKKESFPLTVTSAQKNPTAFYLCASSRSGTGIGGYTFGSGTRLTVV.

The chain combines TRBV3-1 (or the pseudogene TRBV3-2) with TRBJ1-6; D not certain. Germline V gene lookup returns CDR1 LGHDT and CDR2 YNNKEL (reference sequence). There are 18 residues in the CDR3. Trimming stripped 2 bases from V and 0 bases from J, with 14 bases between. The CDR3 loop reads CASSQSLPYGSYNSPLHF. CDR3 coding DNA: TGTGCCAGCAGCCAAAGCCTCCCCTATGGCTCCTATAATTCACCCCTCCACTTT.

CDR3 loop: CASSGGPDGNYGYTF. The CDR3 DNA sequence: TGTGCCAGCAGTGGGGGGCCGGACGGAAACTATGGCTACACCTTC. The chain uses TRBV25-1 and TRBJ1-2; possibly TRBD1 for D (6 bases). The germline V gene has CDR1 MGHDK and CDR2 SYGVNS. Trimming took off 4 bases at V and 2 bases at J, with 14 bases between the two ends. The CDR3 runs 15 residues.

The V call is TRBV24-1, the J call TRBJ2-3; possibly TRBD2 for D (6 bases). Trimming removed 8 bases from V and 3 bases from J, with 20 bases in between. CDR3 length: 16 residues. Germline CDR1 KGHDR, CDR2 SFDVKD. CDR3 sequence: CATTGGIPGGTDTQYF. The CDR3 DNA sequence: TGTGCCACCACCGGCGGGATTCCTGGTGGAACAGATACGCAGTATTTT.

This rearrangement joins TRBV2 to TRBJ2-3; 7 bases line up with TRBD2. This CDR3 region has 16 residues. V lost 3 bases to trimming and J lost 0 bases; unmatched junction nucleotides: 6. The germline V gene encodes CDR1 SNHLY and CDR2 FYNNEI. The chain's CDR3 is CASSEGGTPSTDTQYF. CDR3 in DNA: TGTGCCAGCAGTGAGGGAGGGACCCCTAGCACAGATACGCAGTATTTT.

J is TRBJ1-4 and V is TRBV5-4; 9 bases align to TRBD1. The CDR3 covers 15 residues. The V gene's germline CDR1 is SGHNT and CDR2 YYREEE (reference sequence). The V and J ends lost 4 bases and 7 bases, in that order; junction bases with no gene match: 8. CDR3 amino acids: CASSTRTGAGEKLFF. The CDR3 DNA is TGTGCCAGCAGCACCCGGACAGGGGCCGGTGAAAAACTGTTTTTT.

The rearrangement joins TRBV2 to TRBJ1-5, with D maybe TRBD1 (5 bases). Germline V gene lookup returns CDR1 SNHLY and CDR2 FYNNEI. The CDR3 spans 18 residues. Trimming stripped 4 bases from V and 2 bases from J, with 21 bases between. CDR3 sequence: CASSVPMGGIDRNQPQHF. For the CDR3, the DNA is TGTGCCAGCAGTGTACCGATGGGGGGGATAGATCGCAATCAGCCCCAGCATTTT.

The chain carries TRBV5-6 and TRBJ1-1, with 10 bases aligning to TRBD1. V shed 5 bases, J shed 4 bases, and the junction held 17 bases outside the gene matches. Per the germline V gene, CDR1 is SGHDT and CDR2 is YYEEEE. This CDR3 contains 18 residues. The CDR3 protein is CASSSERGTGALGTEAFF. The CDR3, as DNA: TGTGCCAGCAGTAGTGAGAGGGGGACAGGGGCCCTAGGCACTGAAGCTTTCTTT.

The rearrangement uses TRBV11-2 and TRBJ2-1, with TRBD1 matching 8 bases. The CDR3 totals 15 residues. Germline values: CDR1 SGHAT, CDR2 FQNNGV. V was clipped by 5 bases and J by 3 bases; unmatched bases: 6. The CDR3 DNA reads as TGTGCCAGCAGCCCTCGGGACAGGTACTACAATGAGCAGTTCTTC. Translation gives CASSPRDRYYNEQFF.

The chain is built from TRBV9 and TRBJ2-5; maybe TRBD1 (6 bases). The germline gives CDR1 SGDLS, CDR2 YYNGEE. CDR3 length equals 15 residues. Trimming removed 4 bases at V and 3 bases at J, with 16 bases between. CDR3 in amino acids: CASSTPPGAKETQYF. The DNA for the CDR3 is TGTGCCAGCAGCACCCCCCCAGGGGCGAAAGAGACCCAGTACTTC.

This chain links TRBV6-5 with TRBJ1-1, with 10 bases fitting TRBD1. CDR3 length equals 15 residues. After removal of 4 bases from V and 4 bases from J, the junction contained 6 bases not matched to a gene. Germline CDR1 MNHEY, CDR2 SVGAGI. The CDR3 nucleotides read TGTGCCAGCAGTTGGCTTCGGACAGGGGGCACTGAAGCTTTCTTT. Its translation: CASSWLRTGGTEAFF.

The chain employs TRBV20-1 and TRBJ1-5, with 8 bases identical to TRBD1. The CDR3 has 16 residues. Trimming removed 3 bases from V and 2 bases from J; junction bases left unmatched: 9. Germline CDR1 is DFQATT and CDR2 is SNEGSKA (reference sequence). CDR3 DNA: TGCAGTGCTAGTGCCAGGGGGCAATTTGGCAATCAGCCCCAGCATTTT. This gives the protein CSASARGQFGNQPQHF.

This chain joins TRBV11-3 and TRBJ2-2, with TRBD2 matching 10 bases. Germline-derived CDR1 and CDR2 are SGHNT and YENEEA. The CDR3 spans 18 residues. Losses at the gene ends were 2 bases for V and 1 base for J; bases not matched to a gene: 7. The CDR3 DNA reads as TGTGCCAGCAGCTTATCGGCTAGCGGGGGCCTGAACACCGGGGAGCTGTTTTTT. Translated, it gives CASSLSASGGLNTGELFF.